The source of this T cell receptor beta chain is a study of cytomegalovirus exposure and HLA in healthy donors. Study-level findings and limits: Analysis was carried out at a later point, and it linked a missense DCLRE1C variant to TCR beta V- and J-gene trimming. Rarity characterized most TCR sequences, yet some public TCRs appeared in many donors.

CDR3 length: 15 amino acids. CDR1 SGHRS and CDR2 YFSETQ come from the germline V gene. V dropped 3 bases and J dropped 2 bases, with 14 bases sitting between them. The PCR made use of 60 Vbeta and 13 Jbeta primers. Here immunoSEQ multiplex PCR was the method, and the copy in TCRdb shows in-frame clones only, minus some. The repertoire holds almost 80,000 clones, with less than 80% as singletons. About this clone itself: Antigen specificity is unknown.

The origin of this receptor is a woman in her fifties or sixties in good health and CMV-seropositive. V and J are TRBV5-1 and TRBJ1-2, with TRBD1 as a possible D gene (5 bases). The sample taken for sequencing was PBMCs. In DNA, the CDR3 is TGCGCCAGCAGCTCTTTTCCGACAGACAACTATGGCTACACCTTC. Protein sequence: CASSSFPTDNYGYTF.